This TCR beta chain was sequenced during a study of OX40 agonist ivuxolimab in advanced cancers. About the full investigation: Ivuxolimab was a fully human IgG2 agonistic monoclonal antibody targeting the costimulatory receptor OX40 (CD134). Peripheral TCRbeta sequencing aimed to test whether ivuxolimab altered TCR sequence diversity and caused clonal T-cell expansion. The paper covers the monotherapy dose-escalation part of the phase I ivuxolimab trial, which included N of about 50 patients. Intravenous ivuxolimab was administered to patients every 2 weeks at six dose levels: 0.01, 0.1, 0.3, 1.5, 3 and 10 mg/kg. The dose-escalation cohort was almost 85% male with a mean age of about 54 years, ranging from roughly 23 to 85. Of the roughly 52 dose-escalation patients, hepatocellular carcinoma was present in roughly 19, melanoma in approximately 15, renal cell carcinoma in 9 and head and neck cancer in 9. Partial responses occurred in three dose-escalation patients: two with cutaneous melanoma and one with hepatocellular carcinoma. Prior anti-PD-1, anti-PD-L1 or anti-CTLA-4 therapy was permitted, and checkpoint inhibitors had been received by 40% to 50% of dose-escalation patients.

Remarks on this clone: It lacks a known antigen. There are no base qualities to consult, and no much larger clone falls within one base.

The CDR3 numbers 14 residues from cysteine through phenylalanine. The entry retains the CDR3 DNA only, 42 bases that are in frame from base 1. Looking up the germline V gene yields CDR1 SGDLS and CDR2 YYNGEE. The V and J ends are trimmed by 4 bases and 5 bases, leaving 13 bases between them. The trial excluded patients who had a history of autoimmune disease or were on systemic immunosuppression. Peripheral blood for TCR sequencing was drawn from every dose cohort at baseline, at cycle 4 day 1 and at cycle 7 day 1. Samples were obtained from an open-label, multicenter, first-in-human phase I dose-escalation trial of ivuxolimab. Adults with locally advanced or metastatic melanoma, renal cell, hepatocellular, or head and neck squamous cell carcinoma were enrolled in the trial. CD4+ and CD8+ T cells were sorted separately from peripheral blood before TCR sequencing. Genomic DNA was extracted from sorted cells for sequencing of the TCRbeta CDR3 region. The immunoSEQ Assay was used to sequence the TCRbeta CDR3 regions. In TCRdb, the immuneACCESS table is reduced to in-frame sequences with V and J assigned. These tables do not hold every clone; where another copy was compared, an unresolved V gene accounts for under half, and the others remain unexplained. The sample table lists some 91,000 clones, more than 75% of them with a count of one. Of the sample, roughly 4% falls within the top ten clones.

Overall results and qualifications from the work: Clonal expansion of both CD4+ and CD8+ blood T cells was observed from baseline to week 6 at doses 0.1 to 3.0 mg/kg. In the 0.1-3.0 mg/kg groups, partial responders had among the lowest normalized peripheral clonal expansion, particularly in CD8+ T cells. After ivuxolimab, CD8+ T cells had more expanded clones than CD4+ T cells on average. Low levels of normalized T-cell clonal expansion were also shown by some nonresponding patients. The antigen specificity of the clonally expanded peripheral T cells was not determined.

The rearrangement combines TRBV9 with TRBJ1-5; a weak D assignment points to TRBD1 (5 bases agree). Specimen: CD4+ or CD8+ T cells sorted from blood, collected in a trial of the OX40 agonist ivuxolimab. The source is an adult with an advanced solid tumor such as melanoma, head and neck, liver or kidney cancer. The CDR3 amino acid sequence is: CASSRDFRDQPQHF. The nucleotides are TGTGCCAGCAGCCGGGACTTCCGAGATCAGCCCCAGCATTTT.